The entry below describes one T cell receptor (beta chain). Its target is unknown. These data come from a study of persistence of HIV-infected CD4 T cells. Cells were stimulated with CMV-infected fibroblast lysates at 10 ug/mL. Memory cells lacking CD40L and CD69 with high CD45RO were sorted. CD8+ T cells were removed from PBMCs prior to stimulation. Study findings and constraints: Antigen-responding cells were enriched for degenerate expanded CDR3beta sequences.

Germline V gives CDR1 LNHNV, CDR2 YYDKDF (reference sequence). The CDR3 covers 15 residues. Trimming removed 0 bases at V and 2 bases at J, with 10 bases between. Sequencing used immunoSEQ version 4 in survey mode. TCRdb's copy holds only in-frame clones and misses some; the assay was immunoSEQ multiplex PCR. This table has 40,000 to 55,000 clones, 70% to 80% appearing once. The chain links TRBV15 to TRBJ1-2; a possible D gene is TRBD1 (5 bases). This sequence originates from an adult man with HIV who was CMV-seropositive. Source: CD4+ T cells sorted from PBMCs after approximately 19-hour stimulation, taken from a patient who received antiretroviral therapy. CDR3 loop: CATSRDRGRNYGYTF. The CDR3 nucleotides are TGTGCCACCAGCAGAGATCGGGGACGGAACTATGGCTACACCTTC. The entire variable domain, with the rest obtained from reference TRBV15 and TRBJ1-2, is as follows: DAMVIQNPRYQVTQFGKPVTLSCSQTLNHNVMYWYQQKSSQAPKLLFHYYDKDFNNEADTPDNFQSRRPNTSFCFLDIRSPGLGDTAMYLCATSRDRGRNYGYTFGSGTRLTVV.